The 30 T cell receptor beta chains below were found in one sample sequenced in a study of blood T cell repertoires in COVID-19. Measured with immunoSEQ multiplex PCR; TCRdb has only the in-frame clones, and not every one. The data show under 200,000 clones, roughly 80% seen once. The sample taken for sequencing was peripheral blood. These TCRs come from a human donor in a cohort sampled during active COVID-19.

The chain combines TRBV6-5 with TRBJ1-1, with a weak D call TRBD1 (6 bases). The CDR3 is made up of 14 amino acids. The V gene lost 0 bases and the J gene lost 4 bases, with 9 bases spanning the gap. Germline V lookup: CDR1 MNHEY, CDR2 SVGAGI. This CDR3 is CASSYSGGVTEAFF. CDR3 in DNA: TGTGCCAGCAGTTACTCAGGGGGTGTCACTGAAGCTTTCTTT.

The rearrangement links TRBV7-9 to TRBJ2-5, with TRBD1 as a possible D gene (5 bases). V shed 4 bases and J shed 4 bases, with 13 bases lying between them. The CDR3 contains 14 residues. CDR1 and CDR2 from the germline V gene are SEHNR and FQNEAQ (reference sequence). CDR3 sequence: CASSSRQFLETQYF. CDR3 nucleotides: TGTGCCAGCAGCTCCCGACAGTTTCTAGAGACCCAGTACTTC.

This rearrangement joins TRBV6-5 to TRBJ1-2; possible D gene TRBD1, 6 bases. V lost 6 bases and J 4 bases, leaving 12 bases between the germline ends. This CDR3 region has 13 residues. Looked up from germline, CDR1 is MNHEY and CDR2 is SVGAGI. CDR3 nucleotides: TGTGCCAGCAGACAGGGAGATAGCTATGGCTACACCTTC. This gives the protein CASRQGDSYGYTF.

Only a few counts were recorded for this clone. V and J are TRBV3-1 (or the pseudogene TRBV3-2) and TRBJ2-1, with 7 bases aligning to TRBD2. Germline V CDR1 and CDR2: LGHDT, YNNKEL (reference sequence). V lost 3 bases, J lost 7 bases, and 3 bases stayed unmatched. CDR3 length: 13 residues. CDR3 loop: CASSHGRGNEQFF. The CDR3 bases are TGTGCCAGCAGCCATGGGCGGGGGAATGAGCAGTTCTTC.

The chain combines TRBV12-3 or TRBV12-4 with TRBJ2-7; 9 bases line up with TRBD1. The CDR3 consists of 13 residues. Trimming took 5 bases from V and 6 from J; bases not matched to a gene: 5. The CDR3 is CASSGTGTSEQYF. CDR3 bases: TGTGCCAGCAGTGGGACAGGGACCAGCGAGCAGTACTTC.

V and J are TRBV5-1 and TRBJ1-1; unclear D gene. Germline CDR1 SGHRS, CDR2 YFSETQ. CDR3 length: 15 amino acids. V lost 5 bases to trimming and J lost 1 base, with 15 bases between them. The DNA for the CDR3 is TGCGCCAGCAGTTCCACACGGGGAAGGAACACTGAAGCTTTCTTT. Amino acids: CASSSTRGRNTEAFF.

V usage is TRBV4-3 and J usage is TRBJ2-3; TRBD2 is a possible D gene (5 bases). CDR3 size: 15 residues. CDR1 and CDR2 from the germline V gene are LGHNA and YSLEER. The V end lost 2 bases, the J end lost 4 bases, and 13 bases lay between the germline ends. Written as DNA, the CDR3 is TGCGCCAGCAGCCAATCTCCGGCGAGGGCAGATACGCAGTATTTT. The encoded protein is CASSQSPARADTQYF.

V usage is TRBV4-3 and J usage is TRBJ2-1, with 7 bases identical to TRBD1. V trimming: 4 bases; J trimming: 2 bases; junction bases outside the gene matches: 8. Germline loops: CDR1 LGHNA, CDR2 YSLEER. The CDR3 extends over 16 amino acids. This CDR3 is CASSPLTGSTYNEQFF. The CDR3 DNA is TGCGCCAGCAGCCCGTTGACAGGGTCAACCTACAATGAGCAGTTCTTC.

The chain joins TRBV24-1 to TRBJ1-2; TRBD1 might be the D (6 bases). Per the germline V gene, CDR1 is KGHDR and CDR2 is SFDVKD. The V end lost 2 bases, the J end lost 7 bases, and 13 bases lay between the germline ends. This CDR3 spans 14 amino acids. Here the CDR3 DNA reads TGTGCCACCAGTGATTCTGAGACAGGCGCTGGCTACACCTTC. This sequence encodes CATSDSETGAGYTF.

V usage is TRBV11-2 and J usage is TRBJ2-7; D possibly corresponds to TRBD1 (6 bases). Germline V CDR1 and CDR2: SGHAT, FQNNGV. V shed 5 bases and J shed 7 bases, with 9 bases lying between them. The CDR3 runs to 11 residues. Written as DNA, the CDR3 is TGTGCCAGCAGCGTGGGGGCAGAGCAGTACTTC. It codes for CASSVGAEQYF.

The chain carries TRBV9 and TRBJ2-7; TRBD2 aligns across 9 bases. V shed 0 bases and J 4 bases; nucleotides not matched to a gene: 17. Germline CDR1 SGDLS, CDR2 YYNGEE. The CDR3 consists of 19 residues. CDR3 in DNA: TGTGCCAGCAGCGTAGAGGGGGGGGACAGCGGGACTAGCATGTACGAGCAGTACTTC. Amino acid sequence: CASSVEGGDSGTSMYEQYF.

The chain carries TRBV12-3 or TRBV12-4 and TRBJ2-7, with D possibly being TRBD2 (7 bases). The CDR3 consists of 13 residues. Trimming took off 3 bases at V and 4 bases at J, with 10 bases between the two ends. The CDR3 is CASSLGGPYEQYF. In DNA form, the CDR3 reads TGTGCCAGCAGTTTGGGGGGGCCGTACGAGCAGTACTTC.

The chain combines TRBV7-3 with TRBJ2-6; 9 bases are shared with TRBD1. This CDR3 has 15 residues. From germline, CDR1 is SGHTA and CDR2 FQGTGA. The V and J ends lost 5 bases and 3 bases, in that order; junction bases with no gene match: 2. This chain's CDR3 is CASSPTGGGANVLTF. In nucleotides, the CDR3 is TGTGCCAGCAGCCCGACAGGGGGTGGGGCCAACGTCCTGACTTTC.

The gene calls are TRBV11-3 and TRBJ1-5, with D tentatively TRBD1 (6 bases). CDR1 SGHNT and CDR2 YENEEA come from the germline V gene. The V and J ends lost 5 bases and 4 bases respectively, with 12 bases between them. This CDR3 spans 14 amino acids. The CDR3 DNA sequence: TGTGCCAGCAGCCCCGGCAGGGGAAATCAGCCCCAGCATTTT. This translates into CASSPGRGNQPQHF.

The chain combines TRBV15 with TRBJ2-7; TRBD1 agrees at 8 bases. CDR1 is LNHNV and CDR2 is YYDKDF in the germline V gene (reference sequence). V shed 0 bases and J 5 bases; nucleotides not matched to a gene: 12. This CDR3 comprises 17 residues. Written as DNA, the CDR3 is TGTGCCACCAGCAGAGATGGAAGACAGGGGATGTGGAACGAGCAGTACTTC. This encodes CATSRDGRQGMWNEQYF.

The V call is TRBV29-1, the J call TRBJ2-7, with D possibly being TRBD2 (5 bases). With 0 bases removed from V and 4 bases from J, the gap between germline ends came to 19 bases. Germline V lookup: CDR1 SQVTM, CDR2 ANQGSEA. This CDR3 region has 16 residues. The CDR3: CSVEDLTGEESYEQYF. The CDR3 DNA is TGCAGCGTTGAAGATCTAACCGGGGAAGAGTCTTACGAGCAGTACTTC.

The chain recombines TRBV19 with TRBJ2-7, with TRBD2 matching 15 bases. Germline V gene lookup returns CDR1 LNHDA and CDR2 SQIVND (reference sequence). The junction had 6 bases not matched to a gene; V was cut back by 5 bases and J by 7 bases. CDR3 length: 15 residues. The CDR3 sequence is CASSPGLAGGQEQYF. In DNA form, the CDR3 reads TGTGCCAGTAGTCCCGGACTAGCGGGAGGGCAGGAGCAGTACTTC.

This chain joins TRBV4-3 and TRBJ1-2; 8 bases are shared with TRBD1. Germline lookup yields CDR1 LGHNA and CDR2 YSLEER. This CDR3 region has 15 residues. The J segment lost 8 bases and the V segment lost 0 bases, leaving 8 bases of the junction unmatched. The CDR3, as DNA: TGCGCCAGCAGCCAAGATGGGACAGGAGGGGCCGGCTACACCTTC. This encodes CASSQDGTGGAGYTF.

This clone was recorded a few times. CDR3 sequence: CASNPDRAGNQPQHF. CDR3 nucleotides: TGTGCCAGCAACCCGGACAGGGCAGGCAATCAGCCCCAGCATTTT. The genes are TRBV6-5 and TRBJ1-5; TRBD1 aligns across 8 bases. Germline V gene data show CDR1 as MNHEY and CDR2 as SVGAGI. Trimming removed 7 bases from V and 2 bases from J; junction bases left unmatched: 7. CDR3 length equals 15 residues.

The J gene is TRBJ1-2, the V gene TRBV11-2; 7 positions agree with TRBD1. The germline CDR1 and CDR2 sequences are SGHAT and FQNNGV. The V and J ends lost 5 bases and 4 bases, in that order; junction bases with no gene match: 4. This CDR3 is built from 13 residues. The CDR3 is CASSPGTVYGYTF. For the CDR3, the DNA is TGTGCCAGCAGCCCAGGGACAGTCTATGGCTACACCTTC.

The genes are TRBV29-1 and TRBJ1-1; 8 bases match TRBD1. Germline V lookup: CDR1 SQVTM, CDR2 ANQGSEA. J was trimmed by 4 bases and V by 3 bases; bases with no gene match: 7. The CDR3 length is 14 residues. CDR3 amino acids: CSVDGQGSGTEAFF. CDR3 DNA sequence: TGCAGCGTTGACGGACAGGGATCGGGCACTGAAGCTTTCTTT.

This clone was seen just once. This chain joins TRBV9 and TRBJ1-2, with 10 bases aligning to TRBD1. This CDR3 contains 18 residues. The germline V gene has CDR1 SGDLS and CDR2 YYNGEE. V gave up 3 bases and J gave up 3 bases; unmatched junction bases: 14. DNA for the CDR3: TGTGCCAGCAGCGCCTCCGGGACAGGGGTTATCGTTGACTATGGCTACACCTTC. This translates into CASSASGTGVIVDYGYTF.

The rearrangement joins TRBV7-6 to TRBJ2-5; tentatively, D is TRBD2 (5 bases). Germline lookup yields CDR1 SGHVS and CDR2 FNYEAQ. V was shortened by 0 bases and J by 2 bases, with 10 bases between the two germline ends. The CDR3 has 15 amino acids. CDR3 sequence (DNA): TGTGCCAGCAGCTTAGCTCAGAGGGCGCAAGAGACCCAGTACTTC. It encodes CASSLAQRAQETQYF.

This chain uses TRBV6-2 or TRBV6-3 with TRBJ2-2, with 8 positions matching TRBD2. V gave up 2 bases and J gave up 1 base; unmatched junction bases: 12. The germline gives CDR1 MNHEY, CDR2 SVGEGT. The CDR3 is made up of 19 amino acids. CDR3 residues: CASSYGGLAGGRNTGELFF. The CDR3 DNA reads TGTGCCAGCAGTTACGGGGGACTCGCGGGGGGCCGGAACACCGGGGAGCTGTTTTTT.

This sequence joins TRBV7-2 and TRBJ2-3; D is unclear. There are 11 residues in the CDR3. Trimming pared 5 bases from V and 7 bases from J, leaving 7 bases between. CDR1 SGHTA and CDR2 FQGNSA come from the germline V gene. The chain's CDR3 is CASSNSNTQYF. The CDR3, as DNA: TGTGCCAGCAGCAACTCCAATACGCAGTATTTT.

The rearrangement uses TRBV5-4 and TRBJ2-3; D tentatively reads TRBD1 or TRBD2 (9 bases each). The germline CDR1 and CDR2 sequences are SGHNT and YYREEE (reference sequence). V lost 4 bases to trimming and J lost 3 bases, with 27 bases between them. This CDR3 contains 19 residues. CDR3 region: CASSLGQGIAGVVTDTQYF. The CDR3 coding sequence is TGTGCCAGCAGCCTCGGACAGGGGATAGCGGGAGTCGTTACAGATACGCAGTATTTT.

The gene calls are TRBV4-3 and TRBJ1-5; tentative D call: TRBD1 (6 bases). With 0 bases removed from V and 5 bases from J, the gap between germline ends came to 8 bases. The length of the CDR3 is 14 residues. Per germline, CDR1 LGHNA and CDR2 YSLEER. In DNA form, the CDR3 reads TGCGCCAGCAGCCAAGATCACAGGGATCAGCCCCAGCATTTT. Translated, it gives CASSQDHRDQPQHF.

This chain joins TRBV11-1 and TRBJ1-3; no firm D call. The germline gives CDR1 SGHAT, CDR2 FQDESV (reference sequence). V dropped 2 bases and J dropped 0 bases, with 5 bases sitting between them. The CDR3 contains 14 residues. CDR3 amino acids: CASSLYPSGNTIYF. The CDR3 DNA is TGTGCCAGCAGCTTATATCCCTCTGGAAACACCATATATTTT.

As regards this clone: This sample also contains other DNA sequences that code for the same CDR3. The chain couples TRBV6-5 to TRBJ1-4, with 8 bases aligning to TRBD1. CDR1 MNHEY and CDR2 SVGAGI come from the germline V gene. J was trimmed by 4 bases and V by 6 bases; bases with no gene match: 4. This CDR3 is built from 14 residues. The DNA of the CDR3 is TGTGCCAGCAGGGGGACAGGAGGTAATGAAAAACTGTTTTTT. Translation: CASRGTGGNEKLFF.

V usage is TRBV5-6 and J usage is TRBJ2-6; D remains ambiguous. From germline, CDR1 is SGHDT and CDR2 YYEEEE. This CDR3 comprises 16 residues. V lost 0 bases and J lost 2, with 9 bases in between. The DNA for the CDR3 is TGTGCCAGCAGCTTGGTTTCAGTGGCTGGGGCCAACGTCCTGACTTTC. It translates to CASSLVSVAGANVLTF.